The present T cell receptor beta chain was sequenced within a study of cytomegalovirus exposure and HLA in healthy donors. About the study: There were about 85 million unique TCRs (from HLA-typed donors) in an early data release. Overall study findings and caveats: A later examination showed that TCR association rates differed by HLA locus, with DRB1 most and HLA-C fewest. Later analysis suggested most CMV-associated TCR beta chains were HLA-restricted.

Germline V gene lookup returns CDR1 MNHNY and CDR2 SVGAGI (reference sequence). The CDR3 sequence is 13 residues long. V was cut by 2 bases and J by 2 bases, with 7 bases left in between. In the PCR, 60 Vbeta and 13 Jbeta primers were used. Data came from immunoSEQ multiplex PCR; TCRdb stores just in-frame clones and leaves some out. Of 150,000 or so clones in the sample, approximately 75% were seen once. Concerning this clone itself: What it binds is unknown.

Despite likely unrecorded immune exposures, the donors were nominally healthy at the time of sampling. Specimen: PBMCs. The rearrangement links TRBV6-6 to TRBJ2-7; possible D gene TRBD1, 5 bases. This receptor was taken from a man aged 18 to 29 in good health and CMV-seronegative. The CDR3 loop reads CASSYRQTYEQYF. The CDR3 coding sequence is TGTGCCAGCAGTTACAGACAGACCTACGAGCAGTACTTC.